This TCR beta chain appears in the sequencing data of a study of T-cell reconstitution after alpha-beta-depleted transplantation in children. Deletions cut 3 bases from V and 0 bases from J, with 12 bases between. This CDR3 spans 16 amino acids. Germline-derived CDR1 and CDR2 are LGHDT and YNNKEL (reference sequence). Library preparation (for TCRbeta) was performed with unique molecular identifiers. TCRdb reprocessed the PCR reads with MiXCR, giving one entry per CDR3 protein. The data contain 250,000 to 400,000 distinct CDR3 sequences, approximately 23% of them singletons. This chain connects TRBV3-1 to TRBJ2-1, with unresolved D. The TCR originated in a male patient younger than 18 who had a stem cell transplant for acute lymphoblastic leukemia, so the T cells may come from the graft donor. The material sequenced was PBMCs, mostly from graft donor cells, taken 180 days after TCRalphabeta/CD19-depleted stem cell transplant. This CDR3 is CASSHSPSSSYNEQFF. As DNA, the CDR3 is TGTGCCAGCAGCCATTCTCCGTCGAGCTCCTACAATGAGCAGTTCTTC.